This entry is about one TCR beta chain. Its antigen is unidentified. V lost 5 bases and J lost 5, with 8 bases in between. The CDR3 contains 11 residues. Germline values: CDR1 DFQATT, CDR2 SNEGSKA (reference sequence). These data belong to a study of CD4 T cells in relation to SARS-CoV-2 and coronaviruses. Deep TCR-beta sequencing used DNA from uncultured naive and memory CD4+ T cells. This table comes from immunoSEQ multiplex PCR, and its TCRdb copy is limited to in-frame clones, with some not included. The sample records about 54,000 clones, about 91% being singletons. CD4 enrichment then naive enrichment separated naive from memory CD4+ cells. Study-level points and caveats: In approximately 71% of donors, memory CD4+ clonotypes crossrecognized SARS-CoV-2 and at least one common cold coronavirus spike. Samples before the pandemic and after infection were not matched within any donor.

Sequenced: naive CD4+ T cells from PBMCs. Subset in this sample: naive CD4+ T cells isolated by negative enrichment. The receptor's source is an adult with COVID-19. This rearrangement joins TRBV20-1 to TRBJ2-3, with D unclear. CDR3 nucleotides: TGCAGTGCTCAGAGGATAGATACGCAGTATTTT. It yields the protein CSAQRIDTQYF.